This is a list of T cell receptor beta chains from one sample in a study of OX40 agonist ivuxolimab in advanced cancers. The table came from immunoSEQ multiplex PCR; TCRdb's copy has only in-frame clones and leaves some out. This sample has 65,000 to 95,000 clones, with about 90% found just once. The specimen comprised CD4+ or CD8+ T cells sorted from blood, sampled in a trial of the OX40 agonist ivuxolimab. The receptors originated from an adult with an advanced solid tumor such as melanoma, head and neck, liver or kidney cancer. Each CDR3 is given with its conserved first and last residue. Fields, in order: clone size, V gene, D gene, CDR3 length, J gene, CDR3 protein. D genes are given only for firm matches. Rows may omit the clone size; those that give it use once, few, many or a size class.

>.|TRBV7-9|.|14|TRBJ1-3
CASSLAGGGNTIYF
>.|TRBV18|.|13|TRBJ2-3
CASSSDLDSHKDW
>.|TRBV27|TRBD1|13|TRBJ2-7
CASSPRGPYEQYF
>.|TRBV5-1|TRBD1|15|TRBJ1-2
CASNSGGQNYVGYTF
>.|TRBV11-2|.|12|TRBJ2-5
CASSLGRETQYF
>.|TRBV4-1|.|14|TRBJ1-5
CASSRGEGNQPQHF
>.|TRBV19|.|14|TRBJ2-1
CASSSGTGYNEQFF
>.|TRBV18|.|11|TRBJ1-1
CASSPGQQAFF
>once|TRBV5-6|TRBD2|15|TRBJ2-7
CASSLSLAGSYEQYF
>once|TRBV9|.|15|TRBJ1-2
CASSALEPKGYGYTF
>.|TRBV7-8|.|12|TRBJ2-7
CASSLDPGGQYF
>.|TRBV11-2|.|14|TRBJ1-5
CASSPTRSNQPQHF
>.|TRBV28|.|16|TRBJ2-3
CASSLWGHQSTDTQYF
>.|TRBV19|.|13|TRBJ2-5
CASSMSIQETQYF
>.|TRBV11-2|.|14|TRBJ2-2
CASSFQGNTGELFF
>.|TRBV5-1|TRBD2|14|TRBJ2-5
CASSLVSGEETQYF
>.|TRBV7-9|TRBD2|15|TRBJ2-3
CASRSGTSETDTQYF
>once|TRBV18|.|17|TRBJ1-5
CASSPTPQGLGNQPQHF
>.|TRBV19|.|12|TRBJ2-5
CASSIQEGTQYF
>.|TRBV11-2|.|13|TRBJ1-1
CASSLGLNTEAFF
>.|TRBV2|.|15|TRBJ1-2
CASSKGTQKNYGYTF
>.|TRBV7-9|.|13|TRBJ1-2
CASSLAGNYGYTF
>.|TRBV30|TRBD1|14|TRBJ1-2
CAGGRDRGRSGYTF
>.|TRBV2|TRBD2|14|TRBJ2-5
CASRASGGAETQYF
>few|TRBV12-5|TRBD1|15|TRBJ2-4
CASALTGGVKNIQYF
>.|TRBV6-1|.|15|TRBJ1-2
CASILKATGNYGYTF
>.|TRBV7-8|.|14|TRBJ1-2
CASSLVGDSYGYTF
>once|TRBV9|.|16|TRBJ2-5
CASSPGSRRVQETQYF
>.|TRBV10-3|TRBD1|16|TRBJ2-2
CAIGWGSGGNTGELFF
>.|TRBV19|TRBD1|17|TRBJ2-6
CASSGDRGRTGANVLTF
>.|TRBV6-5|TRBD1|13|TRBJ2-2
CASSTQGFGELFF
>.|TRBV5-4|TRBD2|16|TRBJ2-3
CASSLGTSESTDTQYF
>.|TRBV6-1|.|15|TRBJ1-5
CASRSQGYSNQPQHF
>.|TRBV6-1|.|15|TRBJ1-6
CASSSSRERGSPLHF
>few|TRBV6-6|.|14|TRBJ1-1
CASSRAEDDFEAFF
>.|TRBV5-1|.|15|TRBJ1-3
CASTEGGFSGNTIYF
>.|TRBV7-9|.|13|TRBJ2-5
CASSLTSEETQYF
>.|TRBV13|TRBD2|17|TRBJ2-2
CASSLEGLAANTGELFF
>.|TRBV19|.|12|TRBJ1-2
CASSPVSYGYTF
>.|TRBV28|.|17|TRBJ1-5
CASAFPYDRNILWPQHF
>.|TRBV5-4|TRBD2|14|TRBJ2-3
CASRPGLITDTQYF
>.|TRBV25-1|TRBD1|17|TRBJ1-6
CASSESGRGQSNSPLHF
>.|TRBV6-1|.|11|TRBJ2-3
CASSQTDTQYF
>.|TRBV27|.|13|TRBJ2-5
CASLGGGGETQYF
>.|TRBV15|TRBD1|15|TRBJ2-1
CATSRGDRDYNEQFF
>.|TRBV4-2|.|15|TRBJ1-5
CASSQELGVRQPQHF
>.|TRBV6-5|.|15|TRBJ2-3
CASATLTGIRDTQYF